This is a list of T cell receptor beta chains from one sample in a study of tumor-infiltrating lymphocytes in oesophageal squamous cell carcinoma. TCRdb used MiXCR to reprocess the PCR reads, holding one entry per CDR3 protein. The table shows approximately 20,000 distinct CDR3 sequences, with roughly 40% occurring only once. Sequencing used esophageal tumor tissue. These receptors originate from a male donor with esophageal squamous cell carcinoma. Both conserved end residues are part of each CDR3. Fields, in order: CDR3 protein, D gene, CDR3 length, V gene. D genes are given only for firm matches.

cdr3_aa: CASSDPGLVGLDTQYF
d_call: TRBD2
cdr3_length: 16
v_call: TRBV5-1

cdr3_aa: CASSLELGGRETQYF
d_call: -
cdr3_length: 15
v_call: TRBV5-4

cdr3_aa: CASSTDRSTNTGELFF
d_call: -
cdr3_length: 16
v_call: TRBV18

cdr3_aa: CASSYGVGTEAFF
d_call: -
cdr3_length: 13
v_call: TRBV6-1

cdr3_aa: CASSFPPPTGDRYGYTF
d_call: TRBD1
cdr3_length: 17
v_call: TRBV5-6

cdr3_aa: CASSLARGRLTDTQYF
d_call: TRBD1
cdr3_length: 16
v_call: TRBV7-9

cdr3_aa: CASSPPVVAGGETQYF
d_call: TRBD2
cdr3_length: 16
v_call: TRBV7-2

cdr3_aa: CASSFRTSGSDEQFF
d_call: TRBD2
cdr3_length: 15
v_call: TRBV11-2

cdr3_aa: CASSLAHRATASGSRADTQYF
d_call: TRBD2
cdr3_length: 21
v_call: TRBV7-2

cdr3_aa: CASRGTRGYNEQFF
d_call: TRBD2
cdr3_length: 14
v_call: TRBV6-1

cdr3_aa: CASSVGGGYNEQFF
d_call: TRBD2
cdr3_length: 14
v_call: TRBV9

cdr3_aa: CASSPQAGGTGELFF
d_call: -
cdr3_length: 15
v_call: TRBV7-6

cdr3_aa: CASSDGGRQFF
d_call: -
cdr3_length: 11
v_call: TRBV6-1

cdr3_aa: CASSPQGNYEQYF
d_call: -
cdr3_length: 13
v_call: TRBV7-3

cdr3_aa: CASSLLAANTDTQYF
d_call: TRBD2
cdr3_length: 15
v_call: TRBV7-2

cdr3_aa: CASSQDLYREETQYF
d_call: -
cdr3_length: 15
v_call: TRBV4-3

cdr3_aa: CASSIRGSYNEQFF
d_call: -
cdr3_length: 14
v_call: TRBV7-3

cdr3_aa: CASSLQGVPYGYTF
d_call: TRBD1
cdr3_length: 14
v_call: TRBV7-8